The rows below give T cell receptor beta chains drawn from one sample of a study of blood T cell repertoires in COVID-19. Repertoires were generated with immunoSEQ multiplex PCR, while TCRdb's copy carries only in-frame clones and drops some. The sample consists of about 370,000 clones, 70% to 90% of them appearing once. Sample: peripheral blood. These TCRs come from a woman aged 25 to 39 with COVID-19, enrolled during active disease. CDR3s leave out the opening cysteine and the closing phenylalanine or tryptophan. The size of a clone is reported for some rows only, either as once, few or many, or as a class for expanded clones.

V: TRBV4-1
length: 11
J: TRBJ2-7
size: NA
CDR3: ASSPEPWVEQY

V: TRBV4-3
length: 15
J: TRBJ2-3
size: NA
CDR3: ASSQDPGLPEIDTQY

V: TRBV6-5
length: 10
J: TRBJ2-1
size: NA
CDR3: ASSKTGNEQF

V: TRBV5-4
length: 14
J: TRBJ2-7
size: NA
CDR3: ASSIWTSGRPYEQY

V: TRBV24-1
length: 14
J: TRBJ2-1
size: NA
CDR3: ATSDPSGRADNEQF

V: TRBV27
length: 11
J: TRBJ1-2
size: NA
CDR3: ASSPTGKFGYT

V: TRBV7-2
length: 14
J: TRBJ2-3
size: once
CDR3: ASSLGSGRNTDTQY

V: TRBV24-1
length: 13
J: TRBJ2-2
size: NA
CDR3: ATSDSGQITGELF

V: TRBV5-6
length: 12
J: TRBJ1-4
size: NA
CDR3: ASRQGQGTEKLF

V: TRBV28
length: 13
J: TRBJ2-7
size: NA
CDR3: ASSLAPPGRHEQY

V: TRBV4-1
length: 14
J: TRBJ1-1
size: NA
CDR3: ASSQDSGYMNTEAF

V: TRBV30
length: 11
J: TRBJ2-2
size: NA
CDR3: AWSARAAGELF

V: TRBV7-9
length: 15
J: TRBJ2-6
size: NA
CDR3: ASSLGPGTSGANVLT